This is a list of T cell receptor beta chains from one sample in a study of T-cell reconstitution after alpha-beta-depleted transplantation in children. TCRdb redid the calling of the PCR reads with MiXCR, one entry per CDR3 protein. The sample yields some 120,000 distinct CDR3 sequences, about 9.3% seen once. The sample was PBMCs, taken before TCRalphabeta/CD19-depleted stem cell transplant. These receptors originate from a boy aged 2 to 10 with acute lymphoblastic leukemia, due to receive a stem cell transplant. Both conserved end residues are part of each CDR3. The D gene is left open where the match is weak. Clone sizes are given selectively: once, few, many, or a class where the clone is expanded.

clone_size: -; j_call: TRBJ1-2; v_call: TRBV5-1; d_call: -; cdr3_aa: CASSDGTPVGYTF; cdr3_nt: TGCGCCAGCAGCGACGGGACCCCGGTTGGCTACACCTTC
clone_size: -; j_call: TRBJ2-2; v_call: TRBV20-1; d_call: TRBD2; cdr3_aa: CSARDPWEGGELFF; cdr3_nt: TGCAGTGCTAGAGATCCTTGGGAGGGCGGGGAGCTGTTTTTT
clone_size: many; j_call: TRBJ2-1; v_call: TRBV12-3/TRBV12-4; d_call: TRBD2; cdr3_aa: CASSLAEGLANEQFF; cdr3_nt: TGTGCCAGCAGTTTAGCGGAGGGACTAGCCAATGAGCAGTTCTTC
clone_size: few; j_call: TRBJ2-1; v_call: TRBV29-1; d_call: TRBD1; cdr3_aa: CSANRGNNEQFF; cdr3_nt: TGCAGCGCGAACAGGGGGAACAATGAGCAGTTCTTC
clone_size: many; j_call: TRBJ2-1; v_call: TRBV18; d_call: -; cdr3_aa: CASSPRTVEQFF; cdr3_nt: TGTGCCAGCTCACCCCGCACGGTTGAGCAGTTCTTC
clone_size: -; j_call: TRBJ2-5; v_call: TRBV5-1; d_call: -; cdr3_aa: CASGLRSRGVGETQYF; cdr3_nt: TGCGCCAGCGGATTAAGGAGCAGGGGAGTGGGAGAGACCCAGTACTTC
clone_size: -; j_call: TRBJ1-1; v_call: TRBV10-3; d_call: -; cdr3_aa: CAISRGAGTEAFF; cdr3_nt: TGTGCCATCTCGCGGGGGGCAGGCACTGAAGCTTTCTTT
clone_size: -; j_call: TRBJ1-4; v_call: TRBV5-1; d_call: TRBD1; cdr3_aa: CASSTGQGGEKLFF; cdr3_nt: TGCGCCAGCAGCACGGGACAGGGTGGAGAAAAACTGTTTTTT
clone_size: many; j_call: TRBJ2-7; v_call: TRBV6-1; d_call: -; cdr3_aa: CASSQTVSYEQYF; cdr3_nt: TGTGCCAGCAGCCAGACAGTTTCCTACGAGCAGTACTTC
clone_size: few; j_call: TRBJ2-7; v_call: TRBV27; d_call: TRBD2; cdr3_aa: CASSLVGLAGREQYF; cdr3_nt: TGTGCCAGCAGTTTAGTGGGACTAGCGGGAAGGGAGCAGTACTTC
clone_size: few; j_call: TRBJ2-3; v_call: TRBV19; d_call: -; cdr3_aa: CASTDSGGRGDTQYF; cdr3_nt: TGTGCCAGTACCGATAGTGGGGGGCGAGGAGATACGCAGTATTTT
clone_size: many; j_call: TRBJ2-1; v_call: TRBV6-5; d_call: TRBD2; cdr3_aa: CASSLAPGGNEQFF; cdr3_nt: TGTGCCAGCAGTCTTGCCCCCGGGGGGAATGAGCAGTTCTTC
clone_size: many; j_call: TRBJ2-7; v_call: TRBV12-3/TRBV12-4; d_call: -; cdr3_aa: CASSLELVTLREQYF; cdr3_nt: TGTGCCAGCAGTTTAGAGCTCGTAACCCTACGCGAGCAGTACTTC
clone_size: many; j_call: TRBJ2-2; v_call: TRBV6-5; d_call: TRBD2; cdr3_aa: CASSYLTSGRPGELFF; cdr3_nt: TGTGCCAGCAGTTACCTGACTAGCGGGAGACCCGGGGAGCTGTTTTTT
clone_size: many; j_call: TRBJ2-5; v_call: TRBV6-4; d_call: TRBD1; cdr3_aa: CASRSDRGRGLAAQETQYF; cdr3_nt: TGTGCCAGCAGGTCTGACAGGGGGCGCGGGCTAGCGGCGCAAGAGACCCAGTACTTC
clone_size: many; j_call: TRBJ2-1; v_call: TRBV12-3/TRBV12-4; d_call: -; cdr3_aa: CASTTQGTYNEQFF; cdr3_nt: TGTGCCAGCACCACTCAGGGCACCTACAATGAGCAGTTCTTC
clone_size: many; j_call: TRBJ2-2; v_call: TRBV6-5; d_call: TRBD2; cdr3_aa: CASSYSGIGTGELFF; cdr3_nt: TGTGCCAGCAGTTATAGCGGGATCGGCACCGGGGAGCTGTTTTTT
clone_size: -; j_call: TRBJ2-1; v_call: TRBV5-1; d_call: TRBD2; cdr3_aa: CASSLEVAGGYNEQFF; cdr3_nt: TGCGCCAGCAGCTTGGAGGTAGCGGGAGGCTACAATGAGCAGTTCTTC
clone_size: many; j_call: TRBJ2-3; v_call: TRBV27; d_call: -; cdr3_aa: CASWEYFTDTQYF; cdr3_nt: TGTGCCAGCTGGGAGTACTTCACAGATACGCAGTATTTT
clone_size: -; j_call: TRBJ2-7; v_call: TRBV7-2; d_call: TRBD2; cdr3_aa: CASSSRVAGTPSYEQYF; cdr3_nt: TGTGCCAGCAGCTCCCGGGTAGCGGGGACCCCGTCTTACGAGCAGTACTTC